These 21 T cell receptor beta chains originate from one sample sequenced in a study of blood T cell repertoires in COVID-19. This table comes from immunoSEQ multiplex PCR, and its TCRdb copy is limited to in-frame clones, with some not included. The sample has 32,000 or so clones; almost 90% are singletons. Input material: peripheral blood. Receptor source: a human donor in a cohort sampled during active COVID-19.

CDR3 region: CASSRTGTSITDTQYF. The CDR3 region has the DNA TGCGCCAGCAGCAGAACCGGGACTAGCATCACAGATACGCAGTATTTT. The chain employs TRBV5-1 and TRBJ2-3; 9 bases line up with TRBD2. Trimming at V came to 4 bases and at J to 2 bases, leaving 8 bases not matched to a gene. This CDR3 has 16 amino acids. Germline CDR1 reads SGHRS; CDR2 reads YFSETQ.

The chain couples TRBV7-2 to TRBJ1-1, with D perhaps TRBD1 (6 bases). The CDR3 has 14 amino acids. Germline assignment: CDR1 SGHTA and CDR2 FQGNSA. The ends were cut back, 5 bases at V and 6 bases at J, with 16 bases in the middle. The CDR3 nucleotides are TGTGCCAGCAGCCCACAGGGAAGTAGGGCTGAAGCTTTCTTT. Its protein product is CASSPQGSRAEAFF.

This chain joins TRBV5-1 and TRBJ1-1; the D is unclear. The CDR3 is 15 residues long. CDR1 is SGHRS, CDR2 YFSETQ, per germline. With 0 bases removed from V and 1 base from J, the gap between germline ends came to 10 bases. CDR3 sequence (DNA): TGCGCCAGCAGCTTGGGCCCCGGTAAGAACACTGAAGCTTTCTTT. It codes for CASSLGPGKNTEAFF.

The chain employs TRBV5-1 and TRBJ2-7, with D perhaps TRBD1 (7 bases). Germline loops: CDR1 SGHRS, CDR2 YFSETQ. This CDR3 comprises 14 residues. The ends were cut back, 1 base at V and 4 bases at J, with 12 bases in the middle. The CDR3, as DNA: TGCGCCAGCAGCTTGACTCAGGGGGGATACGAGCAGTACTTC. It translates to CASSLTQGGYEQYF.

The rearrangement uses TRBV7-9 and TRBJ2-3; D uncertain. Trimming removed 0 bases from V and 5 bases from J, with 6 bases in between. Germline CDR1 is SEHNR and CDR2 is FQNEAQ (reference sequence). This CDR3 spans 13 amino acids. The CDR3 DNA sequence: TGTGCCAGCAGCTTAGCGGCAGGAGATACGCAGTATTTT. As protein: CASSLAAGDTQYF.

The chain links TRBV7-2 to TRBJ1-1; no clear D. This CDR3 is built from 13 residues. V lost 5 bases and J lost 6, with 13 bases in between. From germline, CDR1 is SGHTA and CDR2 FQGNSA. CDR3 residues: CASSPGPGSEAFF. The CDR3 DNA reads as TGTGCCAGCAGCCCCGGCCCAGGATCTGAAGCTTTCTTT.

This clone was counted a few times. CDR3 sequence reads: CASSLGRDRGYQPQHF. CDR3 nucleotides: TGTGCCAGCAGCTTGGGCCGGGACAGGGGTTATCAGCCCCAGCATTTT. The V gene is TRBV5-4, the J gene TRBJ1-5, with 10 bases lining up with TRBD1. This CDR3 spans 16 amino acids. Trimming took 0 bases from V and 5 from J; bases not matched to a gene: 5. CDR1 is SGHNT, CDR2 YYREEE, per germline (reference sequence).

The rearrangement uses TRBV28 and TRBJ2-1; D remains unclear. Trimming removed 7 bases from V and 5 bases from J, with 15 bases in between. The CDR3 totals 14 residues. Germline loops: CDR1 MDHEN, CDR2 SYDVKM. The CDR3 DNA follows: TGTGCCAGCACCACCCTAGACTTAAACAATGAGCAGTTCTTC. This translates into CASTTLDLNNEQFF. The whole variable domain, filled in from reference TRBV28 and TRBJ2-1, reads DVKVTQSSRYLVKRTGEKVFLECVQDMDHENMFWYRQDPGLGLRLIYFSYDVKMKEKGDIPEGYSVSREKKERFSLILESASTNQTSMYLCASTTLDLNNEQFFGPGTRLTVL.

The chain carries TRBV15 and TRBJ2-3; D is perhaps TRBD1 (6 bases). Deletions cut 0 bases from V and 2 bases from J, with 12 bases between. The CDR3 sequence is 16 residues long. The germline V gene has CDR1 LNHNV and CDR2 YYDKDF (reference sequence). The CDR3 reads CATSRDLTGNTDTQYF. CDR3 sequence (DNA): TGTGCCACCAGCAGAGATCTGACAGGAAACACAGATACGCAGTATTTT.

V is TRBV4-2 and J is TRBJ2-5, with TRBD2 matching over 9 bases. Germline values: CDR1 LGHNA, CDR2 YNFKEQ. The CDR3 loop spans 17 amino acids. V was pared by 0 bases and J by 1 base, with 6 bases of the junction left unmatched. The CDR3 coding sequence is TGTGCCAGCAGCCAAGATGTGGATAGCGGGGGCCAAGAGACCCAGTACTTC. This translates into CASSQDVDSGGQETQYF.

V gene TRBV3-1 (or the pseudogene TRBV3-2) combines with J gene TRBJ2-2, with TRBD2 as a possible D gene (6 bases). V was clipped by 1 base and J by 4 bases, with 13 bases between them. Germline values: CDR1 LGHDT, CDR2 YNNKEL (reference sequence). The CDR3 covers 16 residues. Here the CDR3 DNA reads TGTGCCAGCAGCCAAGTGGTGACTAGGGGCACCGGGGAGCTGTTTTTT. It specifies CASSQVVTRGTGELFF.

This chain uses TRBV19 with TRBJ1-6; D not certain. The CDR3 has 16 amino acids. In germline, CDR1 is LNHDA, CDR2 SQIVND (reference sequence). V was clipped by 3 bases and J by 8 bases, with 17 bases between them. For the CDR3, the DNA is TGTGCCAGTAGTATTTTAGGAGGCGTGATGGATTCACCCCTCCACTTT. This translates into CASSILGGVMDSPLHF. Based on the CDR3 plus reference TRBV19 and TRBJ1-6, the full variable domain is DGGITQSPKYLFRKEGQNVTLSCEQNLNHDAMYWYRQDPGQGLRLIYYSQIVNDFQKGDIAEGYSVSREKKESFPLTVTSAQKNPTAFYLCASSILGGVMDSPLHFGNGTRLTVT.

This chain links TRBV10-2 with TRBJ1-1; D unresolved. This CDR3 is built from 16 residues. Germline V gene data show CDR1 as WSHSY and CDR2 as SAAADI. The ends were cut back, 4 bases at V and 0 bases at J, with 15 bases in the middle. The CDR3 nucleotides read TGCGCCAGCAGTGGTACTAGGGTTTGGGTGAACACTGAAGCTTTCTTT. Its translation is CASSGTRVWVNTEAFF.

The chain employs TRBV19 and TRBJ2-7, with 11 bases fitting TRBD2. The germline V gene encodes CDR1 LNHDA and CDR2 SQIVND (reference sequence). V dropped 0 bases and J dropped 2; count of bases not matched to a gene: 6. CDR3 length: 17 amino acids. CDR3 loop: CASSIELAGDKPYEQYF. CDR3 coding DNA: TGTGCCAGTAGTATAGAACTAGCGGGAGACAAACCCTACGAGCAGTACTTC.

This clone was detected only a few times. The chain employs TRBV7-2 and TRBJ1-2; D might be TRBD1 (5 bases). Trimming took 7 bases from V and 4 from J, leaving 16 bases between them. This CDR3 comprises 14 residues. The germline CDR1 and CDR2 sequences are SGHTA and FQGNSA. The CDR3 DNA is TGTGCCAGCACCCCATCGACAGCTATCTATGGCTACACCTTC. It yields the protein CASTPSTAIYGYTF.

The chain is built from TRBV10-1 and TRBJ1-1; no reliable D call. This CDR3 spans 13 amino acids. Trimming cost V 0 bases and J 6 bases, with 8 bases left between them. In germline, CDR1 is WNHNN, CDR2 SYGVQD (reference sequence). CDR3 in amino acids: CASSESAVSEAFF. The CDR3 nucleotides are TGCGCCAGCAGTGAGTCGGCAGTTTCTGAAGCTTTCTTT.

The chain combines TRBV19 with TRBJ2-6; 11 bases map to TRBD1. The V gene's germline CDR1 is LNHDA and CDR2 SQIVND (reference sequence). Trimming removed 3 bases from V and 3 bases from J; junction bases left unmatched: 13. This CDR3 has 20 residues. In DNA form, the CDR3 reads TGTGCCAGTAGTATCCACTCGCCGGGACAGGGGGGAGGTGGGGCCAACGTCCTGACTTTC. This codes for CASSIHSPGQGGGGANVLTF.

The chain carries TRBV7-2 and TRBJ1-4; the D is unclear. CDR3 length: 15 amino acids. V was clipped by 1 base and J by 7 bases, with 13 bases between them. Germline V gives CDR1 SGHTA, CDR2 FQGNSA. The CDR3 DNA follows: TGTGCCAGCAGCTTAGTAGCGGGTATAAGTGAAAAACTGTTTTTT. As protein: CASSLVAGISEKLFF.

This chain joins TRBV7-2 and TRBJ1-6, with TRBD1 as a possible D gene (5 bases). This CDR3 region has 17 residues. With 1 base removed from V and 4 bases from J, the gap between germline ends came to 14 bases. Germline CDR1 is SGHTA and CDR2 is FQGNSA. In nucleotides, the CDR3 is TGTGCCAGCAGCTTAGAGAGGCGGGGGGGTTATAATTCACCCCTCCACTTT. It is translated as CASSLERRGGYNSPLHF.

In this sample, this clone turned up a few times. The rearrangement links TRBV5-1 to TRBJ2-7; D is possibly TRBD1 (6 bases). The CDR3 is 18 residues long. Looked up from germline, CDR1 is SGHRS and CDR2 is YFSETQ. Between the trimmed V and J ends, which lost 0 bases and 4 bases, there was a span of 23 bases. The CDR3 protein is CASSLALQATGSAYEQYF. The CDR3 DNA reads TGCGCCAGCAGCTTGGCTTTACAAGCAACAGGGTCCGCTTACGAGCAGTACTTC.

This clone occurred a few times. The chain joins TRBV5-1 to TRBJ2-1; 11 bases align to TRBD2. Germline V gene sequence: CDR1 SGHRS, CDR2 YFSETQ. The CDR3 length is 15 residues. Trimming at V came to 4 bases and at J to 9 bases, leaving 9 bases not matched to a gene. CDR3 amino acids: CASSRLAGKQGEQFF. CDR3 bases: TGCGCCAGCAGCCGACTAGCGGGGAAACAGGGTGAGCAGTTCTTC.